This TCR beta chain was observed in a study of shared clonotypes between healthy human individuals. Assay: immunoSEQ multiplex PCR; the TCRdb copy retains only in-frame clones and omits some. Here the sample spans about 2.4 million clones, 93% being singletons. Study-wide results and limits: Rarefaction analysis demonstrated incomplete sorted-subset sequencing notwithstanding large depth. On the whole, naive subsets had larger estimated richness than memory subsets had. Clonotypes which were not shared had lower generation probabilities than clonotypes that all four donors shared.

The CDR3 runs 15 residues. The germline CDR1 and CDR2 sequences are SGHRS and YFSETQ. With 4 bases removed from V and 7 bases from J, the gap between germline ends came to 20 bases. CD4+ cells underwent separation, giving CD45RA+ naive and CD45RA-negative memory subsets. In the case of this clone: Its antigen is as yet unknown.

The sequenced sample was naive CD4+ T cells from PBMCs. Subset here: CD45RA+ positively selected. The chain couples TRBV5-1 to TRBJ1-2, with D possibly matching TRBD1 (6 bases). The TCR originated in a man younger than 30 in good health. Some clones in this sample may be carry-over from other donors' samples. The CDR3 DNA is TGCGCCAGCAGCCCCCGGGACACGGGGGAGAGTGGCTACACCTTC. Its protein is CASSPRDTGESGYTF.